The next 20 T cell receptor beta chains were all read from a single sample in a study of T cell responses to AZD1222 COVID-19 vaccine. The table came from immunoSEQ multiplex PCR; TCRdb's copy has only in-frame clones and leaves some out. The sample records under 140,000 clones, approximately 90% being singletons. The sequencing used peripheral blood, collected 28 days after the second AZD1222 dose. The receptors come from an adult who received the AZD1222 COVID-19 vaccine.

The rearrangement joins TRBV28 to TRBJ2-7, with 8 bases matching TRBD2. The CDR3 runs to 15 residues. Germline assignment: CDR1 MDHEN and CDR2 SYDVKM. Trimming at V came to 5 bases and at J to 1 base, leaving 7 bases not matched to a gene. CDR3 residues: CASSTSGLQSYEQYF. CDR3 in DNA: TGTGCCAGCAGTACTAGCGGCTTACAGTCCTACGAGCAGTACTTC.

This chain connects TRBV12-3 or TRBV12-4 to TRBJ1-5, with D unresolved. V shed 5 bases and J shed 6 bases, with 11 bases lying between them. The CDR3 consists of 13 residues. This CDR3 is CASSPWGAQPQHF. In DNA form, the CDR3 reads TGTGCCAGCAGTCCCTGGGGAGCTCAGCCCCAGCATTTT.

CDR3 nucleotides: TGTGCCAGCACGGCGCTAGCGGGAATTAGCTCCTACAATGAGCAGTTCTTC. Translation: CASTALAGISSYNEQFF. The V and J genes are TRBV25-1 and TRBJ2-1, with TRBD2 matching over 9 bases. The J segment lost 0 bases and the V segment lost 7 bases, leaving 10 bases of the junction unmatched. This CDR3 spans 17 amino acids. Germline V gives CDR1 MGHDK, CDR2 SYGVNS.

V gene TRBV3-1 (or the pseudogene TRBV3-2) combines with J gene TRBJ1-2; 7 positions agree with TRBD1. Germline CDR1 is LGHDT and CDR2 is YNNKEL (reference sequence). Germline trimming cut 4 bases from V and 4 bases from J; bases unmatched to any gene: 9. This CDR3 spans 15 amino acids. CDR3 region: CASSLSGDRAYGYTF. The DNA for the CDR3 is TGTGCCAGCAGCCTCTCCGGAGACAGGGCCTATGGCTACACCTTC.

V and J are TRBV7-9 and TRBJ1-1, with unresolved D. The CDR3 has 14 amino acids. CDR1 SEHNR and CDR2 FQNEAQ come from the germline V gene (reference sequence). V lost 1 base to trimming and J lost 0 bases, with 6 bases between them. The CDR3 DNA sequence: TGTGCCAGCAGCTTAGAAGTAGTGAACACTGAAGCTTTCTTT. This gives the protein CASSLEVVNTEAFF.

V is TRBV5-1 and J is TRBJ2-7; possible D gene TRBD2, 5 bases. V gave up 4 bases and J gave up 0 bases, with 5 bases separating them. Germline lookup yields CDR1 SGHRS and CDR2 YFSETQ. The CDR3 totals 12 residues. CDR3 coding DNA: TGCGCCAGCAGCGAGGGCTCCTACGAGCAGTACTTC. It yields the protein CASSEGSYEQYF.

V gene TRBV18 combines with J gene TRBJ2-7; D possibly matches TRBD1 or TRBD2 (5 bases each). Germline CDR1 and CDR2: KGHSH and LQKENI. V dropped 2 bases and J dropped 3 bases, with 8 bases sitting between them. The CDR3 loop spans 13 amino acids. DNA of the CDR3: TGTGCCAGCTCACCAAAGGGGAGCTACGAGCAGTACTTC. It encodes CASSPKGSYEQYF.

This chain links TRBV19 with TRBJ1-2, with D tentatively TRBD1 (5 bases). Germline V lookup: CDR1 LNHDA, CDR2 SQIVND (reference sequence). Trimming shortened V by 9 bases and J by 2 bases, and 13 bases separated the two germline ends. The CDR3 length is 13 residues. The CDR3 here is CASSGGSNYGYTF. In DNA, the CDR3 is TGTGCCAGCTCGGGGGGATCGAACTATGGCTACACCTTC.

The chain is built from TRBV19 and TRBJ1-1, with D unclear. Trimming took 6 bases from V and 1 from J, leaving 12 bases between them. The CDR3 loop spans 14 amino acids. Germline CDR1 reads LNHDA; CDR2 reads SQIVND (reference sequence). Here the CDR3 reads CASRTPGGNTEAFF. Written as DNA, the CDR3 is TGTGCCAGTAGAACCCCGGGAGGGAACACTGAAGCTTTCTTT.

The chain employs TRBV19 and TRBJ2-7, with D possibly being TRBD1 (6 bases). The CDR3 extends over 15 amino acids. Germline V gives CDR1 LNHDA, CDR2 SQIVND (reference sequence). The germline V and J ends were trimmed by 4 bases and 0 bases, with 13 bases remaining between them. Written as DNA, the CDR3 is TGTGCCAGTAGTAAAGGACAGTCGAGCTCCTACGAGCAGTACTTC. Protein: CASSKGQSSSYEQYF.

The V and J genes are TRBV4-1 and TRBJ2-2; unclear D gene. Germline CDR1 and CDR2: MGHRA and YSYEKL. Trimming shortened V by 1 base and J by 6 bases, and 12 bases separated the two germline ends. This CDR3 comprises 15 residues. The CDR3 loop is CASSQASLKAGELFF. Written as DNA, the CDR3 is TGCGCCAGCAGCCAAGCGAGCCTCAAAGCCGGGGAGCTGTTTTTT.

This sequence joins TRBV5-1 and TRBJ2-2, with D perhaps given as TRBD1 or TRBD2 (5 bases each). The CDR3 loop spans 16 amino acids. Trimming took 1 base from V and 2 from J, leaving 12 bases between them. Germline V gene lookup returns CDR1 SGHRS and CDR2 YFSETQ. The CDR3 coding sequence is TGCGCCAGCAGCTTGAGTGTGGGGGACAACACCGGGGAGCTGTTTTTT. Translation: CASSLSVGDNTGELFF. The entire variable domain, with the rest obtained from reference TRBV5-1 and TRBJ2-2, is as follows: KAGVTQTPRYLIKTRGQQVTLSCSPISGHRSVSWYQQTPGQGLQFLFEYFSETQRNKGNFPGRFSGRQFSNSRSEMNVSTLELGDSALYLCASSLSVGDNTGELFFGEGSRLTVL.

The chain employs TRBV11-2 and TRBJ2-5; D is perhaps TRBD2 (5 bases). V lost 5 bases to trimming and J lost 6 bases, with 16 bases between them. The CDR3 has 14 residues. Germline lookup yields CDR1 SGHAT and CDR2 FQNNGV. DNA of the CDR3: TGTGCCAGCAGCGCGGGCGATCAGTTTCAGACCCAGTACTTC. It translates to CASSAGDQFQTQYF. Full variable domain (outside the CDR3, taken from reference TRBV11-2 and TRBJ2-5): EAGVAQSPRYKIIEKRQSVAFWCNPISGHATLYWYQQILGQGPKLLIQFQNNGVVDDSQLPKDRFSAERLKGVDSTLKIQPAKLEDSAVYLCASSAGDQFQTQYFGPGTRLLVL.

This sequence joins TRBV5-4 and TRBJ2-1; TRBD2 aligns across 12 bases. The ends lost 0 bases at V and 6 bases at J; junction bases unmatched: 7. The CDR3 has 17 residues. Germline V gene data show CDR1 as SGHNT and CDR2 as YYREEE (reference sequence). The CDR3 nucleotides read TGTGCCAGCAGCTTGGGACTTCTAGCGGGAGGGCTCAATGAGCAGTTCTTC. Translating it yields CASSLGLLAGGLNEQFF.

This clone was detected only a few times. The chain links TRBV7-9 to TRBJ2-1; TRBD2 agrees at 10 bases. Germline CDR1 reads SEHNR; CDR2 reads FQNEAQ (reference sequence). Trimming cost V 3 bases and J 7 bases; bases outside gene matches: 6. This CDR3 is 15 amino acids long. The CDR3 is CASSLGASGSNEQFF. The CDR3 bases are TGTGCCAGCAGCTTGGGCGCTAGCGGGAGTAATGAGCAGTTCTTC.

The table lists this clone with a count of one. The V gene is TRBV3-1 (or the pseudogene TRBV3-2), the J gene TRBJ2-1; TRBD2 matches 12 bases. Germline V gene sequence: CDR1 LGHDT, CDR2 YNNKEL (reference sequence). The CDR3 totals 15 residues. J lost 8 bases, V lost 1 base, and 3 bases had no gene match. The CDR3 here is CASSQASGGADEQFF. The CDR3 nucleotides are TGTGCCAGCAGCCAAGCTAGCGGGGGGGCTGATGAGCAGTTCTTC.

The CDR3 DNA follows: TGTGCCAGTCGGAGGGTGGGGGGGAGAGAAAAACTGTTTTTT. Protein product: CASRRVGGREKLFF. This rearrangement joins TRBV11-2 to TRBJ1-4; a weak D match, TRBD1 (5 bases). Germline CDR1 and CDR2: SGHAT and FQNNGV. Trimming took off 9 bases at V and 8 bases at J, with 19 bases between the two ends. The CDR3 has 14 residues.

The CDR3 bases are TGTGCCAGCAACCCGGCTGGCCTTATCCTAAATTCACCCCTCCACTTT. Encoded protein: CASNPAGLILNSPLHF. The chain recombines TRBV28 with TRBJ1-6; D gene unclear. The germline V and J ends were trimmed by 7 bases and 7 bases, with 20 bases remaining between them. CDR3 size: 16 residues. CDR1 and CDR2 from the germline V gene are MDHEN and SYDVKM.

V gene TRBV20-1 combines with J gene TRBJ1-1, with D possibly matching TRBD1 (5 bases). The length of the CDR3 is 14 residues. Germline CDR1 is DFQATT and CDR2 is SNEGSKA (reference sequence). The ends were cut back, 3 bases at V and 5 bases at J, with 16 bases in the middle. The CDR3 loop reads CSASPPGGGTEAFF. CDR3 nucleotides: TGCAGTGCTAGTCCCCCCGGGGGAGGTACTGAAGCTTTCTTT.

The rearrangement joins TRBV18 to TRBJ1-2; 7 bases line up with TRBD1. V was clipped by 4 bases and J by 10 bases; unmatched bases: 9. CDR3 length equals 13 residues. Looked up from germline, CDR1 is KGHSH and CDR2 is LQKENI. The CDR3 region has the DNA TGTGCCAGCTCACGTCGACAGGGTCTAATCTACACCTTC. Translating gives CASSRRQGLIYTF.